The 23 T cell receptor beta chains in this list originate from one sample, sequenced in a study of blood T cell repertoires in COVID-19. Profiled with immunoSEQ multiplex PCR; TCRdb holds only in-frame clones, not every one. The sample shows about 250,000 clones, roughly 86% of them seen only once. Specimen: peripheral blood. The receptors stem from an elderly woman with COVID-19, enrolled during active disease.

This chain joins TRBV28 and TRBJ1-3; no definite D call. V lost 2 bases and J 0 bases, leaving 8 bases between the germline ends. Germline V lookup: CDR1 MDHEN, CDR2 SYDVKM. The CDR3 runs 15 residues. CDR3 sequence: CASSLMGASGNTIYF. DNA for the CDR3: TGTGCCAGCAGTTTAATGGGAGCCTCTGGAAACACCATATATTTT.

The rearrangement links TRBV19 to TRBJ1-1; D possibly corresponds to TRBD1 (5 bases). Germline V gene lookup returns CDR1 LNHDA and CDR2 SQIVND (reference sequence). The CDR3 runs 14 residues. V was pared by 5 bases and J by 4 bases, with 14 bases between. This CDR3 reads CASSWGEGATEAFF. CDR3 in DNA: TGTGCCAGTAGTTGGGGGGAAGGTGCCACTGAAGCTTTCTTT.

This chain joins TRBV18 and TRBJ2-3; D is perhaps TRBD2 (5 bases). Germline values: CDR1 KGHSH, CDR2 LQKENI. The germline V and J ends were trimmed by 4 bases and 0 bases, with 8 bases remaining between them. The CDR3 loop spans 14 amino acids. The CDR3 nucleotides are TGTGCCAGCTCACTCACGGGAAGCACAGATACGCAGTATTTT. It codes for CASSLTGSTDTQYF.

In DNA, the CDR3 is TGTGCCTGGAGTGGGACAGACCGCTCTGGAAACACCATATATTTT. It encodes CAWSGTDRSGNTIYF. The J gene is TRBJ1-3, the V gene TRBV30, with a weak D call TRBD1 (6 bases). This CDR3 region has 15 residues. V was cut by 1 base and J by 0 bases, with 10 bases left in between. CDR1 and CDR2 (germline): GTSNPN, SVGIG (reference sequence).

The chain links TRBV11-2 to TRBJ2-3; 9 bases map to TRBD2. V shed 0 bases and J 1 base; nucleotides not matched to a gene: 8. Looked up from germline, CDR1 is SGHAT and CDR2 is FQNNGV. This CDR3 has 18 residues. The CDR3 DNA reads TGTGCCAGCAGCTTAGAACGGGTCCGGACTAGCGGCACAGATACGCAGTATTTT. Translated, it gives CASSLERVRTSGTDTQYF. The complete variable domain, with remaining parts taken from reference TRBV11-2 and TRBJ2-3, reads EAGVAQSPRYKIIEKRQSVAFWCNPISGHATLYWYQQILGQGPKLLIQFQNNGVVDDSQLPKDRFSAERLKGVDSTLKIQPAKLEDSAVYLCASSLERVRTSGTDTQYFGPGTRLTVL.

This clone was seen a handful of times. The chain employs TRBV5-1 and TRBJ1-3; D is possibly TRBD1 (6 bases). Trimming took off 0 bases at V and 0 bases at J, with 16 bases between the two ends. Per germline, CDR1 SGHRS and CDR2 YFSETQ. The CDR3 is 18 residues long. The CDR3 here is CASSLAGFTGTSGNTIYF. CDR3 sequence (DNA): TGCGCCAGCAGCTTGGCCGGGTTTACAGGGACCTCTGGAAACACCATATATTTT.

This CDR3 is CASSFDRGGNTEAFF. CDR3 nucleotide sequence: TGTGCCAGCAGTTTTGACAGGGGTGGTAACACTGAAGCTTTCTTT. V usage is TRBV27 and J usage is TRBJ1-1, with 8 bases lining up with TRBD1. V shed 3 bases and J 2 bases; nucleotides not matched to a gene: 5. Per germline, CDR1 MNHEY and CDR2 SMNVEV (reference sequence). The length of the CDR3 is 15 residues.

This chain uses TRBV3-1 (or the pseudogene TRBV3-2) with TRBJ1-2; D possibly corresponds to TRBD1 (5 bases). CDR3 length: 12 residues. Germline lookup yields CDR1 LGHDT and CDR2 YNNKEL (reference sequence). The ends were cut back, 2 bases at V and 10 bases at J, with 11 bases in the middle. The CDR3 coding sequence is TGTGCCAGCAGCCAATCCAGGGCTCTCTACACCTTC. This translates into CASSQSRALYTF.

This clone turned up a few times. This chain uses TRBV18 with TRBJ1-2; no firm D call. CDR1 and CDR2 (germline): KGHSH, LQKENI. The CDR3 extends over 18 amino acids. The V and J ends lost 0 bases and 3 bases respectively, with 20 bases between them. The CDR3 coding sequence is TGTGCCAGCTCACCACCGGGAACAGCGGGCAATTCCGACTATGGCTACACCTTC. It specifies CASSPPGTAGNSDYGYTF.

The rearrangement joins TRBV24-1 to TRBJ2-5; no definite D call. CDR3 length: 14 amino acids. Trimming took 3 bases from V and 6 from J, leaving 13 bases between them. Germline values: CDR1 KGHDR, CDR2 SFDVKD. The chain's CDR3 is CATSDSRGRQTQYF. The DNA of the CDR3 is TGTGCCACCAGTGATAGTAGAGGTCGGCAGACCCAGTACTTC.

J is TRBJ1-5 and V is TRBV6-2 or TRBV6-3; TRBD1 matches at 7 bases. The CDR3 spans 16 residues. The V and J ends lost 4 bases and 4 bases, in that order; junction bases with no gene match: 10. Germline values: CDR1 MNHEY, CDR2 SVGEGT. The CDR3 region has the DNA TGTGCCAGCAGTTTCCGAGGGACAGAATTAAATCAGCCCCAGCATTTT. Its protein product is CASSFRGTELNQPQHF.

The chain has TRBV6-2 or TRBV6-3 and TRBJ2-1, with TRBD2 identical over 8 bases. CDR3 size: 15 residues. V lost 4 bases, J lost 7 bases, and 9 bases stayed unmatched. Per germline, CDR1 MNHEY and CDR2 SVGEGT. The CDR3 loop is CASSLSGGPENEQFF. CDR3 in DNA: TGTGCCAGCAGTTTGAGCGGGGGCCCCGAGAATGAGCAGTTCTTC.

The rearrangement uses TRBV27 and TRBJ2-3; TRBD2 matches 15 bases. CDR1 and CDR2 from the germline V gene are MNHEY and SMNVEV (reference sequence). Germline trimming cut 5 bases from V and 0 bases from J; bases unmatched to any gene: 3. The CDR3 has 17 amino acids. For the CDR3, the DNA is TGTGCCAGCAGTCCAGGACTAGCGGGGGGGAGCACAGATACGCAGTATTTT. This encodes CASSPGLAGGSTDTQYF.

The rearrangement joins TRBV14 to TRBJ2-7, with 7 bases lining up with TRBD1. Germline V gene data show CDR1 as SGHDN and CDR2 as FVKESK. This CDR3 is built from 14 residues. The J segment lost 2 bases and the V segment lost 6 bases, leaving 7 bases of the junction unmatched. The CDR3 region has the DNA TGTGCCAGCAGGGGCGACAGGGCGCCCTACGAGCAGTACTTC. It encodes CASRGDRAPYEQYF.

The CDR3 DNA follows: TGTGCCAGCCATACAGGGTTGGGCACTGAAGCTTTCTTT. Its protein is CASHTGLGTEAFF. The J gene is TRBJ1-1, the V gene TRBV6-5, with D possibly TRBD1 on 6 matching bases. Germline V CDR1 and CDR2: MNHEY, SVGAGI. The CDR3 loop spans 13 amino acids. The germline V and J ends were trimmed by 8 bases and 4 bases, with 14 bases remaining between them.

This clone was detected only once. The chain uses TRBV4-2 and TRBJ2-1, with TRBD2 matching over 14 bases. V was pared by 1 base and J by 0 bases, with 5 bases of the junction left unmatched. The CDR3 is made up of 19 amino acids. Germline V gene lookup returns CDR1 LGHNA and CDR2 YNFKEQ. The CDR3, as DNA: TGTGCCAGCAGCCAAGCGACTAGCGGGGGGGGGCCCTCCTACAATGAGCAGTTCTTC. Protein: CASSQATSGGGPSYNEQFF.

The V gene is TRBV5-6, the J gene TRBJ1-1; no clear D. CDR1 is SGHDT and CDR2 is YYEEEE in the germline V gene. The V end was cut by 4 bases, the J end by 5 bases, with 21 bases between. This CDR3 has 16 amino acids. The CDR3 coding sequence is TGTGCCAGCAGCCGGGGTACACGGGGATTTTTTACTGAAGCTTTCTTT. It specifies CASSRGTRGFFTEAFF.

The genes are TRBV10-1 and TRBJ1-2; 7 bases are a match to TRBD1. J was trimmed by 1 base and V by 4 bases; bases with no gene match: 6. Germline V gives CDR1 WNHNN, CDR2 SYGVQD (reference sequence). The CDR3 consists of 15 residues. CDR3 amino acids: CASSAGTANNYGYTF. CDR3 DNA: TGCGCCAGCAGTGCCGGGACAGCGAATAACTATGGCTACACCTTC.

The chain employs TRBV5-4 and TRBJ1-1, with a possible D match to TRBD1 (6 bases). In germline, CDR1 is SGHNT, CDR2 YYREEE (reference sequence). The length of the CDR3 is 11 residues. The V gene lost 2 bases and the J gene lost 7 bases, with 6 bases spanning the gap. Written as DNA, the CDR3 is TGTGCCAGCAGCTTACAGGGTGAAGCTTTCTTT. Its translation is CASSLQGEAFF. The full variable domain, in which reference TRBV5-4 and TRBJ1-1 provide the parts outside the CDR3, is ETGVTQSPTHLIKTRGQQVTLRCSSQSGHNTVSWYQQALGQGPQFIFQYYREEENGRGNFPPRFSGLQFPNYSSELNVNALELDDSALYLCASSLQGEAFFGQGTRLTVV.

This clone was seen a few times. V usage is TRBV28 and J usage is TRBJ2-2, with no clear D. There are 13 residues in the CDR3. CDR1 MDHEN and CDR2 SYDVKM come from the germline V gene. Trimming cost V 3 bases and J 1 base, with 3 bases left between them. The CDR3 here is CASSLRNTGELFF. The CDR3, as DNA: TGTGCCAGCAGTTTGAGGAACACCGGGGAGCTGTTTTTT.

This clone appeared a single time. The CDR3 region has the DNA TGTGCCAGCAGTTCACGAACAGGGCTCTCTGGAAACACCATATATTTT. Amino acid sequence: CASSSRTGLSGNTIYF. This chain connects TRBV6-5 to TRBJ1-3; perhaps TRBD1 as D (6 bases). The germline V gene encodes CDR1 MNHEY and CDR2 SVGAGI. Trimming removed 4 bases from V and 0 bases from J, with 13 bases in between. The CDR3 has 16 residues.

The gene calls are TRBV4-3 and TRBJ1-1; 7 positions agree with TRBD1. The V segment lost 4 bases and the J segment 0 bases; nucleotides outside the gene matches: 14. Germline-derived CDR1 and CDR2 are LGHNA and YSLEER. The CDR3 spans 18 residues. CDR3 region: CASSLKKGQLGLNTEAFF. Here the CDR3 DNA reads TGCGCCAGCAGCCTCAAGAAGGGACAGCTAGGATTGAACACTGAAGCTTTCTTT.

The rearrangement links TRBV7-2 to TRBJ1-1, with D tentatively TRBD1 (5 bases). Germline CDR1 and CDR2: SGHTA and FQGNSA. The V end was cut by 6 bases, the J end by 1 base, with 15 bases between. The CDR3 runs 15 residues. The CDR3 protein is CASRHPGAANTEAFF. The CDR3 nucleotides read TGTGCCAGCAGACACCCTGGGGCGGCGAACACTGAAGCTTTCTTT.